These 8 T cell receptor beta chains were sequenced from one sample in a study of T cell repertoires in cytomegalovirus infection. TCRdb redid the calling of the reads with MiXCR, one entry per CDR3 protein. This table has approximately 140,000 distinct CDR3 sequences, about 6% appearing once. The sequencing input was PBMCs. The receptor set was obtained from a human donor in good health (CMV status not recorded). Some clones in this sample may be carry-over from other donors' samples.

This clonotype came up many times. The rearrangement links TRBV20-1 to TRBJ1-1; no firm D call. Trimming took 5 bases from V and 3 from J, leaving 22 bases between them. The CDR3 length is 16 residues. Germline V gene data show CDR1 as DFQATT and CDR2 as SNEGSKA (reference sequence). The CDR3 coding sequence is TGCAGTGCTCCCCTCGGGATAGGGAGCGTGTACACTGAAGCTTTCTTT. Translated, it gives CSAPLGIGSVYTEAFF.

This clonotype appeared a few times. V is TRBV18 and J is TRBJ2-1; 8 bases agree with TRBD1. The CDR3 spans 14 residues. J was trimmed by 5 bases and V by 6 bases; bases with no gene match: 6. CDR1 KGHSH and CDR2 LQKENI come from the germline V gene. CDR3 loop: CASSSGTGDNEQFF. For the CDR3, the DNA is TGTGCCAGCTCCTCCGGGACAGGTGACAATGAGCAGTTCTTC.

This clonotype was observed at least ten times. This chain links TRBV12-3 or TRBV12-4 with TRBJ1-5, with D possibly being TRBD1 (6 bases). V was shortened by 6 bases and J by 3 bases, with 9 bases between the two germline ends. CDR3 length equals 13 residues. For the CDR3, the DNA is TGTGCCAGCAGCGGACAGTTCAATCAGCCCCAGCATTTT. Translating it yields CASSGQFNQPQHF.

This clonotype was found many times. This sequence joins TRBV25-1 and TRBJ1-2; D gene uncertain. V gave up 0 bases and J gave up 4 bases, with 12 bases separating them. The CDR3 length is 15 residues. Looked up from germline, CDR1 is MGHDK and CDR2 is SYGVNS. The CDR3 DNA follows: TGTGCCAGCAGTGAATATAGGGTCAGCGCCTATGGCTACACCTTC. Translation gives CASSEYRVSAYGYTF.

This chain connects TRBV7-9 to TRBJ1-5; D uncertain. Germline-derived CDR1 and CDR2 are SEHNR and FQNEAQ (reference sequence). The ends were cut back, 9 bases at V and 6 bases at J, with 12 bases in the middle. This CDR3 is 12 amino acids long. CDR3 sequence (DNA): TGTGCCAGTGCAGGTGTCAGTCAGCCCCAGCATTTT. Protein product: CASAGVSQPQHF.

This clonotype was found many times. The rearrangement joins TRBV7-2 to TRBJ1-1, with TRBD1 matching over 8 bases. CDR1 is SGHTA and CDR2 is FQGNSA in the germline V gene. V lost 5 bases to trimming and J lost 3 bases; unmatched junction nucleotides: 8. The CDR3 totals 15 residues. Here the CDR3 DNA reads TGTGCCAGCAGCCCCCGCGACAGGGGATACACTGAAGCTTTCTTT. The encoded protein is CASSPRDRGYTEAFF.

The J gene is TRBJ1-1, the V gene TRBV12-3 or TRBV12-4; D remains unclear. The CDR3 runs 13 residues. Trimming took 6 bases from V and 1 from J, leaving 9 bases between them. This CDR3 is CASRPPGNTEAFF. CDR3 DNA sequence: TGTGCCAGCAGGCCCCCCGGGAACACTGAAGCTTTCTTT.

This clonotype occurred many times. The rearrangement uses TRBV7-2 and TRBJ2-2; the D gene could be TRBD1 or TRBD2 (6 bases each). Per the germline V gene, CDR1 is SGHTA and CDR2 is FQGNSA. Trimming took 5 bases from V and 7 from J, leaving 17 bases between them. The CDR3 extends over 15 amino acids. The CDR3 sequence: CASSPLGGSLGELFF. The CDR3, as DNA: TGTGCCAGCAGCCCCCTAGGGGGGAGCCTCGGGGAGCTGTTTTTT.